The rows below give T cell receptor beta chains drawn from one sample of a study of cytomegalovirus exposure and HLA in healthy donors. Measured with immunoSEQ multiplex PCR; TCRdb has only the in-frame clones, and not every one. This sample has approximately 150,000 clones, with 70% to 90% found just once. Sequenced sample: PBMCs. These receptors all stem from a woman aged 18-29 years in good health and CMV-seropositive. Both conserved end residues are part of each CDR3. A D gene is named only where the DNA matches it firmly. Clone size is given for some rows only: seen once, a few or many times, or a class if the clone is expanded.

cdr3_aa: CSARDRVTEAFF; cdr3_nt: TGCAGCGCTCGGGACAGGGTTACTGAAGCTTTCTTT; clone_size: .; j_call: TRBJ1-1; v_call: TRBV29-1; d_call: TRBD1
cdr3_aa: CASSLVLAGVVEQYF; cdr3_nt: TGTGCCAGCAGCTTGGTTCTAGCGGGAGTTGTCGAGCAGTACTTC; clone_size: .; j_call: TRBJ2-7; v_call: TRBV5-8; d_call: TRBD2
cdr3_aa: CASSLLGYSAGGHGELFF; cdr3_nt: TGTGCCAGCAGTTTATTGGGCTATTCAGCGGGAGGTCACGGGGAGCTGTTTTTT; clone_size: .; j_call: TRBJ2-2; v_call: TRBV27; d_call: TRBD2
cdr3_aa: CAWSDLTSGRGETQYF; cdr3_nt: TGTGCCTGGAGTGATTTGACTAGCGGGAGGGGAGAGACCCAGTACTTC; clone_size: .; j_call: TRBJ2-5; v_call: TRBV30; d_call: TRBD2
cdr3_aa: CAISGRGTETDTQYF; cdr3_nt: TGTGCCATCAGTGGGAGGGGGACAGAAACAGATACGCAGTATTTT; clone_size: .; j_call: TRBJ2-3; v_call: TRBV10-3; d_call: .
cdr3_aa: CASSPGTSGGDYEQYF; cdr3_nt: TGTGCCAGCAGCCCCGGGACTAGCGGAGGAGACTACGAGCAGTACTTC; clone_size: .; j_call: TRBJ2-7; v_call: TRBV28; d_call: TRBD2
cdr3_aa: CASSVDTGGTGELFF; cdr3_nt: TGTGCCAGCAGCGTAGATACAGGGGGAACCGGGGAGCTGTTTTTT; clone_size: .; j_call: TRBJ2-2; v_call: TRBV9; d_call: TRBD1
cdr3_aa: CASSPGQVENQPQHF; cdr3_nt: TGTGCCAGCAGCCCCGGACAGGTCGAGAATCAGCCCCAGCATTTT; clone_size: .; j_call: TRBJ1-5; v_call: TRBV7-9; d_call: TRBD1
cdr3_aa: CASSGPPARGLPDTQYF; cdr3_nt: TGTGCCAGCAGTGGCCCCCCAGCACGGGGACTACCAGATACGCAGTATTTT; clone_size: .; j_call: TRBJ2-3; v_call: TRBV25-1; d_call: TRBD2
cdr3_aa: CASSLNGQGGYEQYF; cdr3_nt: TGTGCCAGCAGCCTCAATGGACAGGGTGGTTACGAGCAGTACTTC; clone_size: .; j_call: TRBJ2-7; v_call: TRBV7-6; d_call: TRBD1
cdr3_aa: CASSLVRVRTEAFF; cdr3_nt: TGTGCCAGCAGCCTCGTCAGGGTCCGGACTGAAGCTTTCTTT; clone_size: .; j_call: TRBJ1-1; v_call: TRBV11-2; d_call: .
cdr3_aa: CAAVSIDGNEQFF; cdr3_nt: TGTGCCGCCGTTTCCATAGACGGGAATGAGCAGTTCTTC; clone_size: few; j_call: TRBJ2-1; v_call: TRBV28; d_call: .
cdr3_aa: CASSAANLGYNEQFF; cdr3_nt: TGCGCCAGCAGCGCAGCAAACCTAGGATACAATGAGCAGTTCTTC; clone_size: .; j_call: TRBJ2-1; v_call: TRBV5-1; d_call: .
cdr3_aa: CASSLAEAGGPYEQYF; cdr3_nt: TGTGCCAGCAGCTTAGCGGAAGCGGGAGGGCCCTACGAGCAGTACTTC; clone_size: .; j_call: TRBJ2-7; v_call: TRBV7-6; d_call: TRBD2
cdr3_aa: CASSVRAGDYNEQFF; cdr3_nt: TGTGCCAGCAGCGTTCGGGCGGGAGACTACAATGAGCAGTTCTTC; clone_size: .; j_call: TRBJ2-1; v_call: TRBV9; d_call: TRBD2
cdr3_aa: CASSLDPQGASYEQYF; cdr3_nt: TGTGCCAGCAGCTTAGATCCCCAGGGGGCATCCTACGAGCAGTACTTC; clone_size: .; j_call: TRBJ2-7; v_call: TRBV7-2; d_call: TRBD1
cdr3_aa: CASSLEGTSGSNEQFF; cdr3_nt: TGTGCCAGCAGCTTAGAAGGGACTAGCGGGTCCAATGAGCAGTTCTTC; clone_size: once; j_call: TRBJ2-1; v_call: TRBV11-3; d_call: TRBD2
cdr3_aa: CASSLVGGRGDYNEQFF; cdr3_nt: TGTGCCAGCAGTTTGGTTGGGGGCAGGGGTGACTACAATGAGCAGTTCTTC; clone_size: .; j_call: TRBJ2-1; v_call: TRBV27; d_call: .
cdr3_aa: CASSASQAYNEQFF; cdr3_nt: TGCGCCAGCAGTGCCTCACAGGCCTACAATGAGCAGTTCTTC; clone_size: once; j_call: TRBJ2-1; v_call: TRBV10-2; d_call: .
cdr3_aa: CASSLALNEQFF; cdr3_nt: TGTGCCAGCAGCTTAGCTCTCAATGAGCAGTTCTTC; clone_size: .; j_call: TRBJ2-1; v_call: TRBV7-2; d_call: .
cdr3_aa: CASSLEGYSNQPQHF; cdr3_nt: TGTGCCAGCAGCTTAGAGGGCTATAGCAATCAGCCCCAGCATTTT; clone_size: .; j_call: TRBJ1-5; v_call: TRBV11-2; d_call: .
cdr3_aa: CASSLIAGGPGEQYF; cdr3_nt: TGTGCCAGCAGCCTGATAGCGGGAGGGCCAGGAGAGCAGTACTTC; clone_size: .; j_call: TRBJ2-7; v_call: TRBV7-6; d_call: TRBD2
cdr3_aa: CASSLRLAGYNEQFF; cdr3_nt: TGTGCCAGCAGCTTGAGGCTAGCGGGCTACAATGAGCAGTTCTTC; clone_size: .; j_call: TRBJ2-1; v_call: TRBV11-3; d_call: TRBD2
cdr3_aa: CAWSEDRVSDGYTF; cdr3_nt: TGTGCCTGGAGCGAGGACAGGGTCTCCGACGGCTACACCTTC; clone_size: .; j_call: TRBJ1-2; v_call: TRBV30; d_call: TRBD1
cdr3_aa: CASSESERTQETQYF; cdr3_nt: TGTGCCAGCAGTGAATCTGAGCGGACCCAAGAGACCCAGTACTTC; clone_size: .; j_call: TRBJ2-5; v_call: TRBV2; d_call: .
cdr3_aa: CASSRTGYNEQFF; cdr3_nt: TGTGCCAGCAGCCGAACAGGTTACAATGAGCAGTTCTTC; clone_size: once; j_call: TRBJ2-1; v_call: TRBV6-5; d_call: .
cdr3_aa: CASSRTGTGVYEQYF; cdr3_nt: TGTGCCAGCAGCCGAACCGGGACAGGGGTCTACGAGCAGTACTTC; clone_size: .; j_call: TRBJ2-7; v_call: TRBV7-2; d_call: TRBD1
cdr3_aa: CASSGTPQETQYF; cdr3_nt: TGTGCCAGCAGCGGGACTCCTCAAGAGACCCAGTACTTC; clone_size: .; j_call: TRBJ2-5; v_call: TRBV5-4; d_call: .
cdr3_aa: CASSGAEVGWRAGHGYTF; cdr3_nt: TGTGCCAGCAGCGGGGCCGAGGTAGGGTGGAGGGCAGGGCATGGCTACACCTTC; clone_size: .; j_call: TRBJ1-2; v_call: TRBV9; d_call: .
cdr3_aa: CAISESMGRTLSLLAAFF; cdr3_nt: TGTGCCATCAGTGAGTCGATGGGCCGAACCTTATCCCTACTTGCGGCTTTCTTT; clone_size: .; j_call: TRBJ1-1; v_call: TRBV10-3; d_call: .
cdr3_aa: CASSESGGREQYF; cdr3_nt: TGTGCCAGCAGTGAATCGGGGGGGAGGGAGCAGTACTTC; clone_size: many; j_call: TRBJ2-7; v_call: TRBV25-1; d_call: TRBD2
cdr3_aa: CASSVQGSNQPQHF; cdr3_nt: TGTGCCAGCAGCGTACAGGGGAGCAATCAGCCCCAGCATTTT; clone_size: .; j_call: TRBJ1-5; v_call: TRBV2; d_call: TRBD1
cdr3_aa: CASAKGVEGGISYNEQFF; cdr3_nt: TGTGCCAGCGCCAAGGGGGTAGAGGGAGGGATCTCCTACAATGAGCAGTTCTTC; clone_size: .; j_call: TRBJ2-1; v_call: TRBV2; d_call: .
cdr3_aa: CASSLRENTEAFF; cdr3_nt: TGTGCCAGCAGTTTGAGGGAGAACACTGAAGCTTTCTTT; clone_size: .; j_call: TRBJ1-1; v_call: TRBV28; d_call: .
cdr3_aa: CAWRGSLNEKLFF; cdr3_nt: TGTGCCTGGAGGGGCAGCCTGAATGAAAAACTGTTTTTT; clone_size: .; j_call: TRBJ1-4; v_call: TRBV30; d_call: .
cdr3_aa: CASSDRLAGAYEQYF; cdr3_nt: TGCGCCAGCAGCGACCGACTAGCGGGAGCCTACGAGCAGTACTTC; clone_size: .; j_call: TRBJ2-7; v_call: TRBV5-1; d_call: TRBD2
cdr3_aa: CASSLAAAGTEAFF; cdr3_nt: TGCGCCAGCAGCTTGGCGGCAGCGGGCACTGAAGCTTTCTTT; clone_size: once; j_call: TRBJ1-1; v_call: TRBV5-1; d_call: .
cdr3_aa: CASSLASHPDTQYF; cdr3_nt: TGTGCCAGCAGCTTAGCCTCACATCCAGATACGCAGTATTTT; clone_size: .; j_call: TRBJ2-3; v_call: TRBV7-2; d_call: .
cdr3_aa: CAWTLGIGGGYTF; cdr3_nt: TGTGCCTGGACCCTGGGGATAGGCGGGGGCTACACCTTC; clone_size: .; j_call: TRBJ1-2; v_call: TRBV30; d_call: .
cdr3_aa: CASSHPGRDTEAFF; cdr3_nt: TGTGCCAGCAGTCATCCTGGCAGGGACACTGAAGCTTTCTTT; clone_size: .; j_call: TRBJ1-1; v_call: TRBV28; d_call: .
cdr3_aa: CASSMGTGGLLSEKLFF; cdr3_nt: TGTGCCAGTAGTATGGGGACAGGGGGCCTCTTAAGTGAAAAACTGTTTTTT; clone_size: .; j_call: TRBJ1-4; v_call: TRBV19; d_call: TRBD1
cdr3_aa: CSARQGAYYNEQFF; cdr3_nt: TGCAGCGCAAGACAGGGGGCCTACTACAATGAGCAGTTCTTC; clone_size: .; j_call: TRBJ2-1; v_call: TRBV29-1; d_call: TRBD1
cdr3_aa: CASSLSASGRYEQYF; cdr3_nt: TGTGCCAGCAGTTTATCGGCTAGCGGGAGATACGAGCAGTACTTC; clone_size: .; j_call: TRBJ2-7; v_call: TRBV27; d_call: TRBD2
cdr3_aa: CANSQDPKGDYGYTF; cdr3_nt: TGTGCCAACAGCCAAGATCCTAAGGGGGACTATGGCTACACCTTC; clone_size: .; j_call: TRBJ1-2; v_call: TRBV4-2; d_call: .
cdr3_aa: CASIGQGRETQYF; cdr3_nt: TGTGCCAGCATTGGACAGGGGCGCGAGACCCAGTACTTC; clone_size: few; j_call: TRBJ2-5; v_call: TRBV28; d_call: TRBD1
cdr3_aa: CAWKLAGETQYF; cdr3_nt: TGTGCCTGGAAGCTAGCGGGGGAGACCCAGTACTTC; clone_size: .; j_call: TRBJ2-5; v_call: TRBV30; d_call: TRBD2
cdr3_aa: CATSPTSRGLAGRTDTQYF; cdr3_nt: TGTGCCACCAGCCCGACCTCGAGGGGACTAGCGGGACGCACAGATACGCAGTATTTT; clone_size: .; j_call: TRBJ2-3; v_call: TRBV15; d_call: TRBD2
cdr3_aa: CASSDGTGGDTQYF; cdr3_nt: TGTGCCAGCAGTGACGGGACAGGGGGAGATACGCAGTATTTT; clone_size: .; j_call: TRBJ2-3; v_call: TRBV6-4; d_call: TRBD1
cdr3_aa: CASSSPGEEFF; cdr3_nt: TGTGCCAGCAGTTCCCCAGGGGAAGAGTTCTTC; clone_size: .; j_call: TRBJ2-1; v_call: TRBV6-5; d_call: .